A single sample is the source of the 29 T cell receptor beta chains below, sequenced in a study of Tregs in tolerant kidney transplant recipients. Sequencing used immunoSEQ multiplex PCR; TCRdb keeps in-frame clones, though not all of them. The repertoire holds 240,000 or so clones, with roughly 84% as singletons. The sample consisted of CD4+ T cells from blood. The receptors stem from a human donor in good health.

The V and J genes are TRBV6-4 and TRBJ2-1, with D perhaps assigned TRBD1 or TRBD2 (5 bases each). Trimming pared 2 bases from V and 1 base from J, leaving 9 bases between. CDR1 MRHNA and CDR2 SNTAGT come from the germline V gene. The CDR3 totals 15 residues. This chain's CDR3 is CASSDGTGSYNEQFF. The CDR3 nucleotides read TGTGCCAGCAGTGACGGGACGGGTTCCTACAATGAGCAGTTCTTC.

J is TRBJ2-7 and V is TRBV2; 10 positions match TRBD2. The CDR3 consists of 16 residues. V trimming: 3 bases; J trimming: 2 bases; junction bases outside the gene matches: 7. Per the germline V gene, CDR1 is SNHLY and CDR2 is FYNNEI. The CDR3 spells CASSDRGTSATYEQYF. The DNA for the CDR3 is TGTGCCAGCAGTGATCGGGGGACTAGCGCTACCTACGAGCAGTACTTC.

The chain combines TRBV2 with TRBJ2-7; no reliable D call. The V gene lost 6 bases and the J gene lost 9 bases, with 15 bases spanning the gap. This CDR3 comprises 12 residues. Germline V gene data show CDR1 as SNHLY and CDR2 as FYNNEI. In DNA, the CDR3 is TGTGCCAGCAGACCCACTCTAGACGCGCAGTACTTC. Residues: CASRPTLDAQYF.

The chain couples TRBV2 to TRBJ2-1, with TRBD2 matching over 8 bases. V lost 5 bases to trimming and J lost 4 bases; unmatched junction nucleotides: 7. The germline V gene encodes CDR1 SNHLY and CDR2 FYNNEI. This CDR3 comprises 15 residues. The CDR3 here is CASSNTGGGYNEQFF. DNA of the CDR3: TGTGCCAGCAGTAACACGGGAGGGGGTTACAATGAGCAGTTCTTC. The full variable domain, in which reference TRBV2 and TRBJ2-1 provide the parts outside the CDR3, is EPEVTQTPSHQVTQMGQEVILRCVPISNHLYFYWYRQILGQKVEFLVSFYNNEISEKSEIFDDQFSVERPDGSNFTLKIRSTKLEDSAMYFCASSNTGGGYNEQFFGPGTRLTVL.

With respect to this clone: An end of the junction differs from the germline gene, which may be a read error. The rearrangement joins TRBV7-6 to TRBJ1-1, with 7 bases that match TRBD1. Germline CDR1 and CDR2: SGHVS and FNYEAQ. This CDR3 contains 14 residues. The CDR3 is CTSSWGQTNTEAFF. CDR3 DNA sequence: TGTACCAGCAGCTGGGGACAGACGAACACTGAAGCTTTCTTT.

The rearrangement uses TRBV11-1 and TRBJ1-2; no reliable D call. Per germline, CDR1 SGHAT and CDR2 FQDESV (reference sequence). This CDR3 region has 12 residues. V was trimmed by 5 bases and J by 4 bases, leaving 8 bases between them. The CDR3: CASSPRPYGYTF. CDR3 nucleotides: TGTGCCAGCAGCCCACGCCCCTATGGCTACACCTTC. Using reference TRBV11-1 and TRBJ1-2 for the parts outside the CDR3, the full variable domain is EAEVAQSPRYKITEKSQAVAFWCDPISGHATLYWYRQILGQGPELLVQFQDESVVDDSQLPKDRFSAERLKGVDSTLKIQPAELGDSAMYLCASSPRPYGYTFGSGTRLTVV.

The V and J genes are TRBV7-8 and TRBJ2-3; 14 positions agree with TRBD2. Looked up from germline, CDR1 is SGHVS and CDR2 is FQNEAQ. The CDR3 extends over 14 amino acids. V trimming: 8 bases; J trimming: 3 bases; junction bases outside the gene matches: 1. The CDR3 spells CASGTSGRTDTQYF. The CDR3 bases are TGTGCCAGCGGGACTAGCGGGAGAACAGATACGCAGTATTTT.

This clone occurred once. The DNA of the CDR3 is TGTGCCAGCAGTGAAAGATTGACTAACAGAGCTAACTATGGCTACACCTTC. The encoded protein is CASSERLTNRANYGYTF. The gene calls are TRBV6-1 and TRBJ1-2; no clear D. In germline, CDR1 is MNHNS, CDR2 SASEGT. The CDR3 length is 17 residues. Trimming pared 2 bases from V and 0 bases from J, leaving 16 bases between.

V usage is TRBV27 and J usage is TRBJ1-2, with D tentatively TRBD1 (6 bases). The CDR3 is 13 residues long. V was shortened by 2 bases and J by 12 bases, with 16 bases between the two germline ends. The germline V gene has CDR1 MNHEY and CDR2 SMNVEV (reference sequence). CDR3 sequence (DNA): TGTGCCAGCAGTTTAATCCAGGGGAGATCGCACACCTTC. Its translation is CASSLIQGRSHTF.

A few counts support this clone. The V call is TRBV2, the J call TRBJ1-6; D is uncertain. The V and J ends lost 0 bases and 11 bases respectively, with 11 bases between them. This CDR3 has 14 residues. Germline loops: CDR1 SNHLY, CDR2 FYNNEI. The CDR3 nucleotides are TGTGCCAGCAGTGAAGCGCTTCCAGGTCCACCCCTCCACTTT. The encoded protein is CASSEALPGPPLHF.

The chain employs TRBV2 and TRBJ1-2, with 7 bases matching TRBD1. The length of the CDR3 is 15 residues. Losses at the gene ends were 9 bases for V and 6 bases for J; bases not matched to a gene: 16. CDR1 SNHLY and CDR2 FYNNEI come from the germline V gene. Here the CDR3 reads CASKGGTVGAHGYTF. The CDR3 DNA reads TGTGCCAGTAAGGGAGGGACAGTCGGGGCCCATGGCTACACCTTC.

The CDR3 reads CASSIRSVAQRNYGYTF. The CDR3 DNA sequence: TGTGCCAGCTCAATCCGCAGTGTGGCCCAGCGGAACTATGGCTACACCTTC. The chain recombines TRBV18 with TRBJ1-2; no firm D call. The CDR3 spans 17 residues. Trimming pared 5 bases from V and 2 bases from J, leaving 21 bases between. Germline V gene sequence: CDR1 KGHSH, CDR2 LQKENI.

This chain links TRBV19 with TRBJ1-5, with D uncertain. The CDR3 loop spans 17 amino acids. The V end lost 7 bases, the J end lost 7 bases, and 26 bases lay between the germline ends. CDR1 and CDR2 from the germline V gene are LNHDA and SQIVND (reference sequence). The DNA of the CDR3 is TGTGCCAGTACCCAACATAGGGTTTGGTCCGTGGGCCAGCCCCAGCATTTT. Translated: CASTQHRVWSVGQPQHF. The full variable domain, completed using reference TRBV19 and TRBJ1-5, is DGGITQSPKYLFRKEGQNVTLSCEQNLNHDAMYWYRQDPGQGLRLIYYSQIVNDFQKGDIAEGYSVSREKKESFPLTVTSAQKNPTAFYLCASTQHRVWSVGQPQHFGDGTRLSIL.

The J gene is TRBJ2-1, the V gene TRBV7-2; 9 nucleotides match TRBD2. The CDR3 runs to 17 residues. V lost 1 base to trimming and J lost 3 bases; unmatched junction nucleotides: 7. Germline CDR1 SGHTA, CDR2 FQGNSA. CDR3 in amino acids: CASSLGFATSGYNEQFF. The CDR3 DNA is TGTGCCAGCAGCTTAGGATTTGCGACTAGCGGCTACAATGAGCAGTTCTTC.

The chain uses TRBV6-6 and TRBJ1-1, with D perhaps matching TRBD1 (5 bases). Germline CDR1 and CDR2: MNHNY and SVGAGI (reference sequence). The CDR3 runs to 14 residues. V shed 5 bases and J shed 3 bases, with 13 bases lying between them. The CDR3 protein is CASSPGYRDTEAFF. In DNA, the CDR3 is TGTGCCAGCAGTCCAGGGTATAGGGACACTGAAGCTTTCTTT.

In DNA form, the CDR3 reads TGTGCCAGCAGCTTGTCGGTGATCCAGGCCAAAAACATTCAGTACTTC. Protein: CASSLSVIQAKNIQYF. The chain joins TRBV11-2 to TRBJ2-4; D not resolved. Germline values: CDR1 SGHAT, CDR2 FQNNGV. The CDR3 contains 16 residues. The V end lost 3 bases, the J end lost 1 base, and 13 bases lay between the germline ends.

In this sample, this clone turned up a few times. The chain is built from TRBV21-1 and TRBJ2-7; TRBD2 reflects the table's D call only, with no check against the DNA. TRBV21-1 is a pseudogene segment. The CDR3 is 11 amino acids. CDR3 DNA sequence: TGTGCCAGCAGCCTAAGCTACGAGCAGTACTTC. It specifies CASSLSYEQYF.

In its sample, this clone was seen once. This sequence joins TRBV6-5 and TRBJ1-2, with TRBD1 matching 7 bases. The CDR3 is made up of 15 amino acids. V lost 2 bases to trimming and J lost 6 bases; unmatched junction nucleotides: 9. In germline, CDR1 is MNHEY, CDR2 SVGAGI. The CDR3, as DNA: TGTGCCAGCAGTTACATGGACAGGTCGATGGATGGCTACACCTTC. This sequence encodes CASSYMDRSMDGYTF.

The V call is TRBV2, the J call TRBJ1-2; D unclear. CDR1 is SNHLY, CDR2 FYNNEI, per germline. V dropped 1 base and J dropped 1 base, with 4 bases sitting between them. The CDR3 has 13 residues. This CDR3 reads CASSEGFNYGYTF. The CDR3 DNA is TGTGCCAGCAGTGAAGGTTTTAACTATGGCTACACCTTC.

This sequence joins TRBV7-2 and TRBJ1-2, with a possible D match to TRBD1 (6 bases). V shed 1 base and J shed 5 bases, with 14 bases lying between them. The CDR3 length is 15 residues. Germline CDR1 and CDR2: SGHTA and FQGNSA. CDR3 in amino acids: CASSLVLGAVYGYTF. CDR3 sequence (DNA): TGTGCCAGCAGCTTAGTTTTGGGGGCCGTTTATGGCTACACCTTC.

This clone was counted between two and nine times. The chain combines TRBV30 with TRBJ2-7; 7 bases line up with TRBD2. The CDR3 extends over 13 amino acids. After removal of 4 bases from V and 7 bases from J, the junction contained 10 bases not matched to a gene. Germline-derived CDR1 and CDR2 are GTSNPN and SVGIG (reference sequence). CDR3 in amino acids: CAWKWGRDGEQYF. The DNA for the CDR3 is TGTGCCTGGAAATGGGGGAGGGACGGGGAGCAGTACTTC.

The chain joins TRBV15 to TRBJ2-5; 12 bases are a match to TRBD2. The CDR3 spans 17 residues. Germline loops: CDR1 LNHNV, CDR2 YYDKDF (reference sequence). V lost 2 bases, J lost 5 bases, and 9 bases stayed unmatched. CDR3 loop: CATSRRASGRAGETQYF. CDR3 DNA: TGTGCCACCAGCAGACGGGCTAGCGGGAGGGCCGGGGAGACCCAGTACTTC.

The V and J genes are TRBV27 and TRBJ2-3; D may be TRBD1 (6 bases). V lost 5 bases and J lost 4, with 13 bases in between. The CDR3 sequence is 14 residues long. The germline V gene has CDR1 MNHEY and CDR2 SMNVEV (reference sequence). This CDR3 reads CASSPLGGSDTQYF. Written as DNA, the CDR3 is TGTGCCAGCAGTCCCCTAGGGGGATCAGATACGCAGTATTTT.

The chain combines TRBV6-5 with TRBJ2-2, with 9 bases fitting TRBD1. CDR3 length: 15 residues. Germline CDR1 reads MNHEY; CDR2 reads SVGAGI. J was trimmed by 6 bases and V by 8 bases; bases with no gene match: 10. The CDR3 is CASWFGQGFSGELFF. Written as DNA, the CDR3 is TGTGCCAGCTGGTTCGGACAGGGGTTTTCCGGGGAGCTGTTTTTT.

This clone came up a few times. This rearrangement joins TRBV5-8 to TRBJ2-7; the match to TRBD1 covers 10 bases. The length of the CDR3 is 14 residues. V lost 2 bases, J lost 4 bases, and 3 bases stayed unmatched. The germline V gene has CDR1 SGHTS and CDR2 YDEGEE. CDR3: CASSFRTGGYEQYF. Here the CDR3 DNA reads TGTGCCAGCAGCTTTCGGACAGGGGGGTACGAGCAGTACTTC.

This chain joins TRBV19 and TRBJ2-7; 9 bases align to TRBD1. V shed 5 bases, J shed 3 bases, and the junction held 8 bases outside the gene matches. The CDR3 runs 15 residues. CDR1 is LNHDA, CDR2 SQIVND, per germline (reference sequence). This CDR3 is CASSATGTGYYEQYF. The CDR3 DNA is TGTGCCAGTAGTGCCACCGGGACAGGGTACTACGAGCAGTACTTC.

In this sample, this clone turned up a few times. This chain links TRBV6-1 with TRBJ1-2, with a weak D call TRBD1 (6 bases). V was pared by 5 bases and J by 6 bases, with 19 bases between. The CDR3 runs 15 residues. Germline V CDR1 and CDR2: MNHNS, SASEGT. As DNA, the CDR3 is TGTGCCAGCAGTTTCGGGACATCCTACAGGGATGGCTACACCTTC. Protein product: CASSFGTSYRDGYTF.

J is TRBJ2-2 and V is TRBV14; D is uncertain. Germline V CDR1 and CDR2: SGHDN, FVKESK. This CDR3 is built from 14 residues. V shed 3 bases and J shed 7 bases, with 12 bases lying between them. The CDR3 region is CASSHLVRGGELFF. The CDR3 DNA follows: TGTGCCAGCAGCCACTTAGTCCGTGGCGGGGAGCTGTTTTTT.

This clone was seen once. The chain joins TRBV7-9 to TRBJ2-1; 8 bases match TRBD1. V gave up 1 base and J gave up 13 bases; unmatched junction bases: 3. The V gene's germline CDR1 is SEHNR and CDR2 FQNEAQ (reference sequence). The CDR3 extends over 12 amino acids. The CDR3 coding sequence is TGTGCCAGCAGCTTAGTAGCAGGGGGCCAGTTCTTC. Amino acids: CASSLVAGGQFF.